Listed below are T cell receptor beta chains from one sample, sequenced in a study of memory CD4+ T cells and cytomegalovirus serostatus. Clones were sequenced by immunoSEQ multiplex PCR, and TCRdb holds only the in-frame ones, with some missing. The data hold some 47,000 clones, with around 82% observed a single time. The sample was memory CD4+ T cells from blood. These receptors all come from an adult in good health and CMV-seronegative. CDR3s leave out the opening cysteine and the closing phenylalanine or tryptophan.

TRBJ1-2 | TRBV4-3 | ASSQATGGGYGYT
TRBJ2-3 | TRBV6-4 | ASSEQGGGTDTQY
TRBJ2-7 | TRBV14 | ASSLGSLSYEQY
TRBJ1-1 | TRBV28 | ASRRGEAF
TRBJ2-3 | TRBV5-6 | ASSTRPGQHTDTQY
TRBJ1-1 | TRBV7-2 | ASSLDPQNTEAF
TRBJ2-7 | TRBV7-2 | ASSPPRGDEQY
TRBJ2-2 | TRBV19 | ASSIRRGGTNTGELF
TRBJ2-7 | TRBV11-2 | ASSPALEQY
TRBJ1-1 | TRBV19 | ASSIRGRNTEAF
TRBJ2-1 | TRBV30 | ASRGYNEQF
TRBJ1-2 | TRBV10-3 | AINSIGLPNYGYT
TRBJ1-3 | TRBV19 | ASRFDRSSGNTIY
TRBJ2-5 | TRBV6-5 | ASSWGERTQETQY
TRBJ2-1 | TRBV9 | ASSDDPDYNEQF
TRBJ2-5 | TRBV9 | ASSVGFDERTGRETQY
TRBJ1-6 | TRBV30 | AWSVRGGNSPLH
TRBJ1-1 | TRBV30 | AWSLDGTTGKAF
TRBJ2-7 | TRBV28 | ASLDGSSYEQY
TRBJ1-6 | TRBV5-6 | ASTHWDIGESPLH
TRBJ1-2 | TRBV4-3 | ASSHTRAGSSGYT
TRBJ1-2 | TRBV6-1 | AGALTGLYGYT
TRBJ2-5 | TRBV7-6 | ASSVGQETQY
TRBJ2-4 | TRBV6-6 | ASSGVWDPKNIQY